These 12 T cell receptor beta chains were all obtained from the same sample, sequenced in a study of T cells in Graves' hyperthyroidism and ophthalmopathy. Amplified TCR beta CDR3 regions came from RNA transcripts. A first-round RT-PCR of the TCR CDR3 used the HTBI primer set. TCRdb ran MiXCR on the multiplex PCR reads and lists one entry per CDR3 protein. There are about 420,000 distinct CDR3 sequences in the sample; roughly 15% occur only once, and roughly 4.8% lies in the top ten. The sample consisted of blood. The receptors stem from a woman younger than 30 with Graves' hyperthyroidism.

This clonotype was detected many times. This chain connects TRBV2 to TRBJ2-3; possibly TRBD1 for D (6 bases). Trimming left V 10 bases short and J 1 base short, with 18 bases between. From germline, CDR1 is SNHLY and CDR2 FYNNEI. The CDR3 has 15 residues. CDR3 region: CAIENGQMRTDTQYF. In DNA, the CDR3 is TGTGCCATAGAGAACGGACAGATGCGCACAGATACGCAGTATTTT.

This rearrangement joins TRBV20-1 to TRBJ2-3; 10 positions match TRBD2. The J segment lost 2 bases and the V segment lost 6 bases, leaving 11 bases of the junction unmatched. The germline V gene encodes CDR1 DFQATT and CDR2 SNEGSKA (reference sequence). The CDR3 loop spans 16 amino acids. In DNA form, the CDR3 reads TGCAGTGCATCCCACCAGCGGGAGGGCTACACAGATACGCAGTATTTT. Translated: CSASHQREGYTDTQYF.

This chain links TRBV12-5 with TRBJ2-2, with no clear D. CDR3 length equals 12 residues. V was shortened by 1 base and J by 3 bases, with 0 bases between the two germline ends. Germline V gene sequence: CDR1 LGHNT, CDR2 FRNRAP. The CDR3 DNA reads as TGTGCTAGTGGTTTGGACACCGGGGAGCTGTTTTTT. This gives the protein CASGLDTGELFF. The full variable domain, rest sourced from reference TRBV12-5 and TRBJ2-2, is DARVTQTPRHKVTEMGQEVTMRCQPILGHNTVFWYRQTMMQGLELLAYFRNRAPLDDSGMPKDRFSAEMPDATLATLKIQPSEPRDSAVYFCASGLDTGELFFGEGSRLTVL.

This clonotype has at least ten counts. This sequence joins TRBV2 and TRBJ2-7, with TRBD2 matching 11 bases. The trim removed 5 bases at V and 3 bases at J, leaving 6 bases unmatched. Germline V lookup: CDR1 SNHLY, CDR2 FYNNEI. The CDR3 loop spans 15 amino acids. CDR3 sequence (DNA): TGTGCCAGCAGTTTTCCTAGCGGGAGGTTCTACGAGCAGTACTTC. It is translated as CASSFPSGRFYEQYF.

There are a few counts of this clonotype. The V and J genes are TRBV6-2 or TRBV6-3 and TRBJ2-7; weak D call: TRBD1 (6 bases). In germline, CDR1 is MNHEY, CDR2 SVGEGT. The V end was cut by 6 bases, the J end by 4 bases, with 10 bases between. The CDR3 runs 12 residues. The CDR3 DNA reads TGTGCCAGCAGCCGGGACAATTACGAGCAGTACTTC. Protein sequence: CASSRDNYEQYF.

This clonotype was counted between two and nine times. J is TRBJ2-5 and V is TRBV20-1; TRBD2 matches at 8 bases. The CDR3 has 13 residues. Germline CDR1 reads DFQATT; CDR2 reads SNEGSKA (reference sequence). V was pared by 6 bases and J by 5 bases, with 8 bases of the junction left unmatched. Here the CDR3 DNA reads TGCAGTGCGCCACCGGGACTAGGGGAGACCCAGTACTTC. Translating gives CSAPPGLGETQYF.

This clonotype was observed many times. The chain uses TRBV6-1 and TRBJ1-2, with TRBD1 as a possible D gene (6 bases). This CDR3 comprises 17 residues. The germline V and J ends were trimmed by 5 bases and 8 bases, with 27 bases remaining between them. Germline values: CDR1 MNHNS, CDR2 SASEGT. The CDR3 DNA reads TGTGCCAGCAGTCCATCCACGGGACACCTTCTCGCTGGCGGCTACACCTTC. Translated: CASSPSTGHLLAGGYTF.

This clonotype was recorded at least ten times. The gene calls are TRBV12-3 or TRBV12-4 and TRBJ2-3; TRBD1 or TRBD2 may be the D gene (6 bases each). CDR3 length: 16 amino acids. The V gene lost 5 bases and the J gene lost 4 bases, with 19 bases spanning the gap. DNA for the CDR3: TGTGCCAGCAGTCCACAACCCAACAGGGAGGCAGATACGCAGTATTTT. Its protein is CASSPQPNREADTQYF.

In its sample, this clonotype was seen many times. The rearrangement joins TRBV20-1 to TRBJ2-7; no definite D call. The CDR3 totals 14 residues. V was shortened by 2 bases and J by 1 base, with 12 bases between the two germline ends. Germline values: CDR1 DFQATT, CDR2 SNEGSKA (reference sequence). The CDR3 DNA reads as TGCAGTGCTAGATCGGATAGCTCTTCCTACGAGCAGTACTTC. Translation gives CSARSDSSSYEQYF.

The sample holds many counts of this clonotype. J is TRBJ2-3 and V is TRBV7-9; D possibly corresponds to TRBD1 (5 bases). The germline V gene encodes CDR1 SEHNR and CDR2 FQNEAQ (reference sequence). The CDR3 contains 13 residues. V dropped 1 base and J dropped 6 bases, with 8 bases sitting between them. In DNA form, the CDR3 reads TGTGCCAGCAGCTTAGTAGGGGTTGATACGCAGTATTTT. This codes for CASSLVGVDTQYF.

A single count supports this clonotype. The junction and the germline gene differ at one end; a read error may be behind it. The V call is TRBV6-5, the J call TRBJ2-5; 15 bases fit TRBD2. The length of the CDR3 is 15 residues. From germline, CDR1 is MNHEY and CDR2 SVGAGI. The CDR3 loop reads CASSYHPGTSGRIHF. Here the CDR3 DNA reads TGTGCCAGCAGCTATCACCCCGGGACTAGCGGGAGGATTCACTTC.

This clonotype appeared many times. The V call is TRBV7-3, the J call TRBJ1-1; 7 positions match TRBD1. Losses at the gene ends were 1 base for V and 11 bases for J; bases not matched to a gene: 7. Germline V gives CDR1 SGHTA, CDR2 FQGTGA. The CDR3 is made up of 13 amino acids. CDR3 nucleotides: TGTGCCAGCAGCTTAAACCAGGGGGGAATGGCTTTCTTT. This codes for CASSLNQGGMAFF.